These 15 T cell receptor beta chains originate from one sample sequenced in a study of blood T cell repertoires in COVID-19. The method was immunoSEQ multiplex PCR; TCRdb's version includes in-frame clones alone and lacks a portion of them. In the table there are around 130,000 clones, almost 85% of which are singletons. Sample: PBMCs or T cells enriched from blood (not recorded which). The receptors were sampled from a woman in her fifties or sixties with acute COVID-19.

The chain carries TRBV7-8 and TRBJ1-6; 7 bases line up with TRBD1. Germline V gene data show CDR1 as SGHVS and CDR2 as FQNEAQ. This CDR3 is 17 amino acids long. V dropped 5 bases and J dropped 9; count of bases not matched to a gene: 16. The CDR3 DNA sequence: TGTGCCAGCAGCACCCCTTCCCGACAGGGCTCGAGTTCACCCCTCCACTTT. As protein: CASSTPSRQGSSSPLHF. The whole variable domain, remainder taken from reference TRBV7-8 and TRBJ1-6, is GAGVSQSPRYKVAKRGQDVALRCDPISGHVSLFWYQQALGQGPEFLTYFQNEAQLDKSGLPSDRFFAERPEGSVSTLKIQRTQQEDSAVYLCASSTPSRQGSSSPLHFGNGTRLTVT.

The chain employs TRBV6-5 and TRBJ1-2; 9 nucleotides agree with TRBD1. The CDR3 contains 15 residues. The V gene's germline CDR1 is MNHEY and CDR2 SVGAGI. V lost 8 bases to trimming and J lost 2 bases; unmatched junction nucleotides: 9. In DNA form, the CDR3 reads TGTGCCAGCTGGAGTTGGGACAGGGACAACTATGGCTACACCTTC. Translation: CASWSWDRDNYGYTF.

CDR3 nucleotides: TGTGCCAGCAGCGGTACTAGACTAGCGGGAGGGCAGGAGACCCAGTACTTC. This codes for CASSGTRLAGGQETQYF. This chain uses TRBV9 with TRBJ2-5; 14 nucleotides match TRBD2. Germline V gene data show CDR1 as SGDLS and CDR2 as YYNGEE. CDR3 size: 17 residues. With V trimmed by 3 bases and J by 5 bases, 9 bases remained unmatched.

This clone was seen more than once but under ten times. The chain has TRBV6-1 and TRBJ2-3, with 7 bases matching TRBD1. Germline loops: CDR1 MNHNS, CDR2 SASEGT. V gave up 2 bases and J gave up 6 bases; unmatched junction bases: 5. This CDR3 contains 14 residues. DNA for the CDR3: TGTGCCAGCAGTGAAAATCTGGACAGGGATACGCAGTATTTT. It codes for CASSENLDRDTQYF.

This clone has a single count. The genes are TRBV9 and TRBJ2-7, with D possibly TRBD1 on 5 matching bases. Trimming took off 0 bases at V and 0 bases at J, with 10 bases between the two ends. The CDR3 contains 15 residues. CDR1 is SGDLS and CDR2 is YYNGEE in the germline V gene. The CDR3 DNA sequence: TGTGCCAGCAGCGTAGGGGTCGACAGCTCCTACGAGCAGTACTTC. This translates into CASSVGVDSSYEQYF.

This clone occurred once. The chain is built from TRBV24-1 and TRBJ2-6; 10 nucleotides match TRBD2. Trimming at V came to 4 bases and at J to 1 base, leaving 9 bases not matched to a gene. CDR1 and CDR2 from the germline V gene are KGHDR and SFDVKD. The CDR3 consists of 19 residues. CDR3 region: CATSDPRAGGSSGANVLTF. CDR3 DNA: TGTGCCACCAGTGACCCAAGAGCGGGAGGGAGTTCTGGGGCCAACGTCCTGACTTTC.

The chain couples TRBV5-4 to TRBJ2-2; 7 nucleotides align to TRBD2. After removal of 0 bases from V and 6 bases from J, the junction contained 5 bases not matched to a gene. Germline V gives CDR1 SGHNT, CDR2 YYREEE (reference sequence). The CDR3 contains 15 residues. CDR3 in DNA: TGTGCCAGCAGCTTGGCGGTAGCGGGCGCCGGGGAGCTGTTTTTT. This translates into CASSLAVAGAGELFF.

CDR3: CASSYEPGTTQDTQYF. The CDR3 DNA is TGTGCCAGCAGTTACGAGCCGGGGACTACCCAAGATACGCAGTATTTT. J is TRBJ2-3 and V is TRBV6-2 or TRBV6-3, with 7 bases matching TRBD2. This CDR3 comprises 16 residues. From germline, CDR1 is MNHEY and CDR2 SVGEGT. Trimming cost V 2 bases and J 5 bases; bases outside gene matches: 10.

This rearrangement joins TRBV6-5 to TRBJ2-1, with 9 positions matching TRBD1. The CDR3 totals 16 residues. V shed 4 bases, J shed 7 bases, and the junction held 11 bases outside the gene matches. CDR1 and CDR2 (germline): MNHEY, SVGAGI. The CDR3 bases are TGTGCCAGCAGTTCCTCCGGACAGGGGCCACAAAATGAGCAGTTCTTC. Translated: CASSSSGQGPQNEQFF.

V is TRBV10-3 and J is TRBJ2-2; D possibly corresponds to TRBD2 (6 bases). Looked up from germline, CDR1 is ENHRY and CDR2 is SYGVKD. This CDR3 spans 18 amino acids. V was clipped by 2 bases and J by 0 bases, with 16 bases between them. The CDR3 loop reads CAISEGDSDRANTGELFF. For the CDR3, the DNA is TGTGCCATCAGTGAGGGGGACTCGGACCGAGCGAACACCGGGGAGCTGTTTTTT.

The chain recombines TRBV11-2 with TRBJ2-7, with 7 bases that match TRBD2. J lost 3 bases, V lost 1 base, and 6 bases had no gene match. The CDR3 is 15 residues long. The germline V gene has CDR1 SGHAT and CDR2 FQNNGV. For the CDR3, the DNA is TGTGCCAGCAGCTTAGGGGCTAGCGGAAACTACGAGCAGTACTTC. Its translation is CASSLGASGNYEQYF.

The rearrangement links TRBV4-1 to TRBJ2-1, with 9 bases that match TRBD1. The junction had 7 bases not matched to a gene; V was cut back by 0 bases and J by 4 bases. The CDR3 is 17 residues long. The germline CDR1 and CDR2 sequences are MGHRA and YSYEKL. In DNA form, the CDR3 reads TGCGCCAGCAGCCAAGATTTTCGGGACAGGGCTTACAATGAGCAGTTCTTC. This sequence encodes CASSQDFRDRAYNEQFF.

The genes are TRBV3-1 (or the pseudogene TRBV3-2) and TRBJ2-1; D might be TRBD2 (6 bases). The CDR3 runs to 18 residues. Germline CDR1 reads LGHDT; CDR2 reads YNNKEL (reference sequence). V dropped 0 bases and J dropped 1 base, with 16 bases sitting between them. The CDR3 is CASSQDQGVGGSYNEQFF. The CDR3 nucleotides are TGTGCCAGCAGCCAAGATCAAGGCGTCGGAGGGTCCTACAATGAGCAGTTCTTC.

The rearrangement links TRBV9 to TRBJ1-3; 7 bases agree with TRBD1. CDR1 and CDR2 (germline): SGDLS, YYNGEE. The CDR3 totals 15 residues. After removal of 0 bases from V and 2 bases from J, the junction contained 2 bases not matched to a gene. The CDR3 here is CASSVEGATGNTIYF. For the CDR3, the DNA is TGTGCCAGCAGCGTAGAGGGGGCTACTGGAAACACCATATATTTT.

The J gene is TRBJ1-2, the V gene TRBV9; no firm D call. The CDR3 extends over 14 amino acids. Looked up from germline, CDR1 is SGDLS and CDR2 is YYNGEE. V lost 6 bases to trimming and J lost 3 bases, with 15 bases between them. The CDR3 reads CASTLGIPDYGYTF. DNA of the CDR3: TGTGCCAGCACCCTAGGTATTCCAGACTATGGCTACACCTTC.